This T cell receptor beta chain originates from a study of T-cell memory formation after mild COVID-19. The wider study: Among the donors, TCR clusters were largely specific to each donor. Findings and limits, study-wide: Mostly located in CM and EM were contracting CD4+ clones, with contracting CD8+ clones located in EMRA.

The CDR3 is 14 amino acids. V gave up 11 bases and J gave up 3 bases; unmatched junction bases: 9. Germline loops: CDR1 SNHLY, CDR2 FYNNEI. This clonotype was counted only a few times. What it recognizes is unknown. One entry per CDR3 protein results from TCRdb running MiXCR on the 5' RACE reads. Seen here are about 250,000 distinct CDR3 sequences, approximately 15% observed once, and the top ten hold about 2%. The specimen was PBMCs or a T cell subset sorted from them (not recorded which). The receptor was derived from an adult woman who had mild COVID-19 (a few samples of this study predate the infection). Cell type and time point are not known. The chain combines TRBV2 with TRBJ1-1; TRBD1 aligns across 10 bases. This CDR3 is CAGRDRGPHTEAFF. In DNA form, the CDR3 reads TGTGCCGGCCGGGACAGGGGACCTCACACTGAAGCTTTCTTT.